Following are 2 T cell receptor beta chains from one sample sequenced in a study of OX40 agonist ivuxolimab in advanced cancers. Sequencing was performed with immunoSEQ multiplex PCR; in TCRdb, only in-frame clones are kept and a portion is missing. The sample contains under 85,000 clones, about nine tenths of which appear only once. The input for sequencing was CD4+ or CD8+ T cells sorted from blood, taken in a trial of the OX40 agonist ivuxolimab. The receptors here all came from an adult with an advanced solid tumor such as melanoma, head and neck, liver or kidney cancer.

The chain links TRBV6-1 to TRBJ2-1; D perhaps matches TRBD2 (6 bases). The germline V gene encodes CDR1 MNHNS and CDR2 SASEGT. This CDR3 contains 14 residues. Trimming took 8 bases from V and 7 from J, leaving 18 bases between them. Here the CDR3 reads CASSRLGSLNEQFF. DNA for the CDR3: TGTGCCAGCTCCCGACTAGGGTCCCTGAATGAGCAGTTCTTC.

The rearrangement links TRBV19 to TRBJ1-5, with D maybe TRBD1 (5 bases). CDR1 and CDR2 from the germline V gene are LNHDA and SQIVND (reference sequence). This CDR3 is 15 amino acids long. Trimming took off 1 base at V and 0 bases at J, with 7 bases between the two ends. This chain's CDR3 is CASSIGQHSNQPQHF. The CDR3 coding sequence is TGTGCCAGTAGTATAGGACAGCATAGCAATCAGCCCCAGCATTTT.